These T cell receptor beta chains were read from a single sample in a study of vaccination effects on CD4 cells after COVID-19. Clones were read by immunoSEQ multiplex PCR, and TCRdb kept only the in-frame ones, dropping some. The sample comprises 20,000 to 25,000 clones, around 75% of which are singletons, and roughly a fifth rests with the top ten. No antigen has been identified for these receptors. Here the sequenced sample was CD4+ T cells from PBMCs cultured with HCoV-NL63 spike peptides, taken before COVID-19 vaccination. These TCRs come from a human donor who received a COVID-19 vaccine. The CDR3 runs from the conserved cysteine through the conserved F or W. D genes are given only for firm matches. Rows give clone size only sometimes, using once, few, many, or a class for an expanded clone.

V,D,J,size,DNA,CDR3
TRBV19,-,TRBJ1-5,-,TGTGCCAGTAGCACTCTAGGACAGCGGGAGCCCCAGCATTTT,CASSTLGQREPQHF
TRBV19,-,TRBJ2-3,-,TGTGCCAGTAGTCCCAGCGGGGATACGCAGTATTTT,CASSPSGDTQYF
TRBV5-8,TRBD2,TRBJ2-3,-,TGTGCCAGCAGCTTGGGACTAGCGGGCCAGAGAGATACGCAGTATTTT,CASSLGLAGQRDTQYF
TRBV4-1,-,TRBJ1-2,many,TGCGCCAGCAGCCAAGAGTCGACCCTTAACTATGGCTACACCTTC,CASSQESTLNYGYTF
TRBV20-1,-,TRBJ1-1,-,TGCAGTGCTAGTAGGGTGAACACTGAAGCTTTCTTT,CSASRVNTEAFF
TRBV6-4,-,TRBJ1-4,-,TGTGCCAGCAGTCAGAACAGTAATGAAAAACTGTTTTTT,CASSQNSNEKLFF
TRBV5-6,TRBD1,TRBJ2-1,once,TGTGCCAGCAGCTTGACGACAGGGGAGCAGTTCTTC,CASSLTTGEQFF
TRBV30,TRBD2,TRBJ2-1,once,TGTGCCTGGAGTGACCTTTGGGGGCGGGAGGGTAGAAATGAGCAGTTCTTC,CAWSDLWGREGRNEQFF
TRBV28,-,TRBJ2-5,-,TGTGCCAGTCATCCAACTGGCCGTGGGACCCAGTACTTC,CASHPTGRGTQYF
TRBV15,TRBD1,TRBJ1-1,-,TGTGCCACCAGCAGTGGAGGTGGGACAGCAAACACTGAAGCTTTCTTT,CATSSGGGTANTEAFF